The 9 T cell receptor beta chains given below trace back to one sample, sequenced in a study of sequential checkpoint blockade in melanoma. Clones were sequenced by immunoSEQ multiplex PCR, and TCRdb holds only the in-frame ones, with some missing. The profile covers roughly 4,000 clones, with roughly 24% appearing a single time and under 15% taken by the ten largest. Treatment specified: randomized to nivolumab then ipilimumab (arm A) or the reverse (arm B). The sample in question was tumor tissue (inferred from file names), obtained from a patient given nivolumab and ipilimumab in sequence. The receptors were gathered from a human donor with melanoma.

This chain joins TRBV15 and TRBJ2-3, with D perhaps being TRBD1 or TRBD2 (5 bases each). Per the germline V gene, CDR1 is LNHNV and CDR2 is YYDKDF (reference sequence). The CDR3 runs 14 residues. Trimming left V 3 bases short and J 12 bases short, with 19 bases between. This chain's CDR3 is CATSRGNPPGPQYF. CDR3 sequence (DNA): TGTGCCACCAGCAGGGGCAACCCACCGGGACCCCAGTATTTT.

This chain joins TRBV18 and TRBJ1-2; 7 nucleotides line up with TRBD1. Germline V gene data show CDR1 as KGHSH and CDR2 as LQKENI. CDR3 length: 14 residues. Trimming took 6 bases from V and 6 from J; bases not matched to a gene: 10. The CDR3: CASSLIQGVDGYTF. The CDR3 region has the DNA TGTGCCAGCTCGCTTATCCAGGGGGTTGATGGCTACACCTTC.

This clone was seen repeatedly, ten times or more. This sequence joins TRBV11-3 and TRBJ2-7; maybe TRBD2 (6 bases). The germline CDR1 and CDR2 sequences are SGHNT and YENEEA. V lost 5 bases and J 0 bases, leaving 11 bases between the germline ends. The CDR3 extends over 14 amino acids. CDR3 in amino acids: CASSLGLNSYEQYF. CDR3 DNA sequence: TGTGCCAGCAGCCTGGGACTGAACTCCTACGAGCAGTACTTC.

In its sample, this clone was seen many times. This chain links TRBV7-5 with TRBJ1-6; the table assigns TRBD1, which was not confirmed against the DNA. TRBV7-5 is deemed a pseudogene. The CDR3 runs to 15 residues. As DNA, the CDR3 is TGTGCCAGCAGCCAAAGCAGGGGGCAAGGTTCACCCCTCCACTTT. Protein: CASSQSRGQGSPLHF.

The chain is built from TRBV30 and TRBJ2-1; 7 nucleotides align to TRBD1. CDR1 and CDR2 from the germline V gene are GTSNPN and SVGIG (reference sequence). The CDR3 runs to 15 residues. V lost 5 bases and J lost 5; bases outside the gene matches: 12. The CDR3 DNA sequence: TGTGCCTGGTTTCTCCGGGACAGAAGAAACAATGAGCAGTTCTTC. It yields the protein CAWFLRDRRNNEQFF.

A few counts support this clone. The CDR3 bases are TGTGCCACGCGGCGGGCAAACGTAGGGGAGCAGTACTTC. It specifies CATRRANVGEQYF. The rearrangement joins TRBV6-8 to TRBJ2-7, with a tentative D call TRBD2 (5 bases). Trimming cost V 10 bases and J 7 bases, with 20 bases left between them. Per germline, CDR1 MNHGY and CDR2 SAAAGT. The CDR3 contains 13 residues.

Points on this clone: Sequence at one end of the junction differs from germline and may be a read error. V gene TRBV6-8 combines with J gene TRBJ2-5, with 8 bases aligning to TRBD1. Per the germline V gene, CDR1 is MNHGY and CDR2 is SAAAGT. CDR3 length: 16 amino acids. CDR3 nucleotides: TGTGCCATCAGTGTGGGCAGGGGGCGAGGAGAAGAGACCCAGTACTTC. The encoded protein is CAISVGRGRGEETQYF.

This clone showed up just a few times. The chain recombines TRBV6-8 with TRBJ1-2; D remains ambiguous. The CDR3 is 13 amino acids. Germline V gene data show CDR1 as MNHGY and CDR2 as SAAAGT. Trimming removed 6 bases at V and 2 bases at J, with 10 bases between. The CDR3 region has the DNA TGTGCCAGCAGAGTCGAGGCGAACTATGGCTACACCTTC. As protein: CASRVEANYGYTF.

In its sample, this clone is medium-sized. Other DNA sequences in the sample encode the same CDR3. This rearrangement joins TRBV11-3 to TRBJ2-5, with D hard to call. CDR3 length equals 15 residues. Trimming pared 3 bases from V and 1 base from J, leaving 12 bases between. The germline V gene encodes CDR1 SGHNT and CDR2 YENEEA. The CDR3 protein is CASSLVLAGQETQYF. The CDR3 nucleotides are TGTGCCAGCAGCTTGGTTCTGGCAGGCCAAGAGACCCAGTACTTC.